These T cell receptor beta chains were read from a single sample in a study of blood T cell repertoires in COVID-19. The repertoire was sequenced with immunoSEQ multiplex PCR; TCRdb's copy has only in-frame clones and lacks some. The sample includes 60,000 to 80,000 clones, 88% seen only once; the top ten take 3.9%. Sequencing was carried out using peripheral blood. These TCRs come from a human donor in a cohort sampled during active COVID-19. The CDR3 runs from the conserved cysteine through the conserved F or W. A D gene is named only where the DNA matches it firmly. Size is omitted from some rows. Given values are once, few, many or a class for expanded clones.

TRBV5-4,-,TRBJ2-7,-,CASSLGAGLSYEQYF,TGTGCCAGCAGCCTGGGGGCAGGGCTTTCCTACGAGCAGTACTTC
TRBV20-1,-,TRBJ2-5,TRBD1,CSASGTGSETQYF,TGCAGTGCTAGTGGGACAGGTTCAGAGACCCAGTACTTC
TRBV7-2,once,TRBJ2-6,-,CASSSQGLSGANVLTF,TGTGCCAGCAGCTCCCAGGGTCTGTCCGGGGCCAACGTCCTGACTTTC
TRBV30,-,TRBJ2-5,-,CAWSRQPGTQYF,TGTGCCTGGAGTCGACAGCCCGGCACCCAGTACTTC
TRBV4-1,-,TRBJ2-7,-,CASSQDWGVSPPYEQYF,TGCGCCAGCAGCCAAGATTGGGGAGTTTCCCCCCCCTACGAGCAGTACTTC
TRBV11-3,-,TRBJ2-7,TRBD2,CASSLTLLAGGYEQYF,TGTGCCAGCAGCTTAACCCTACTAGCGGGGGGCTACGAGCAGTACTTC
TRBV5-6,-,TRBJ1-1,-,CASSRGGTEAFF,TGTGCCAGCAGCCGTGGAGGCACTGAAGCTTTCTTT
TRBV18,-,TRBJ1-5,-,CASSPVGGGGQPQHF,TGTGCCAGCTCACCGGTGGGCGGGGGAGGACAGCCCCAGCATTTT
TRBV18,-,TRBJ1-1,-,CASATQGLDTEAFF,TGTGCCAGCGCAACTCAGGGTTTGGACACTGAAGCTTTCTTT
TRBV4-1,-,TRBJ1-1,-,CASSLGRAASTEAFF,TGCGCCAGCAGCTTAGGCAGGGCAGCCTCGACTGAAGCTTTCTTT
TRBV9,-,TRBJ2-2,-,CASSGSYRGNTGELFF,TGTGCCAGCAGCGGTTCCTATCGGGGGAACACCGGGGAGCTGTTTTTT
TRBV19,-,TRBJ2-7,TRBD1,CASETGTGRNEQYF,TGTGCCAGTGAGACCGGGACAGGCAGGAACGAGCAGTACTTC
TRBV9,-,TRBJ2-3,-,CASSAKSETREDFTQYF,TGTGCCAGCAGCGCTAAATCTGAGACGCGGGAAGATTTTACGCAGTATTTT
TRBV7-3,-,TRBJ2-3,-,CASSLIGTDTQYF,TGTGCCAGCAGCTTAATAGGCACAGATACGCAGTATTTT
TRBV7-2,-,TRBJ2-7,-,CASSSGLDYEQYF,TGTGCCAGCAGCTCGGGACTGGACTACGAGCAGTACTTC
TRBV9,-,TRBJ2-7,-,CASSAGVRASYEQYF,TGTGCCAGCAGCGCCGGGGTACGGGCCTCCTACGAGCAGTACTTC
TRBV6-5,-,TRBJ1-5,-,CASSQIQGYGEPQHF,TGTGCCAGCAGTCAAATACAGGGTTATGGGGAGCCCCAGCATTTT
TRBV19,-,TRBJ1-4,-,CASLGRGKEKLFF,TGTGCCAGTTTAGGGAGGGGAAAGGAAAAACTGTTTTTT
TRBV20-1,once,TRBJ2-7,-,CSASGVGLALSYEQYF,TGCAGTGCTAGTGGGGTTGGCCTAGCGCTCTCCTACGAGCAGTACTTC
TRBV4-1,-,TRBJ2-7,TRBD1,CASSPGQGAYEQYF,TGCGCCAGCAGCCCGGGACAGGGTGCCTACGAGCAGTACTTC
TRBV4-3,-,TRBJ2-2,TRBD2,CASSQWVGRAAGELFF,TGCGCCAGCAGCCAATGGGTCGGGAGGGCCGCCGGGGAGCTGTTTTTT
TRBV4-3,-,TRBJ1-6,TRBD1,CASSQDRGPYNSPLHF,TGCGCCAGCAGCCAGGACAGGGGACCCTATAATTCACCCCTCCACTTT
TRBV7-9,-,TRBJ1-2,-,CASSLAWAGARYGYTF,TGTGCCAGCAGCTTAGCTTGGGCAGGGGCCAGGTATGGCTACACCTTC
TRBV7-9,-,TRBJ2-1,-,CASSPPSGNTYNEQFF,TGTGCCAGCAGCCCCCCGAGCGGAAACACCTACAATGAGCAGTTCTTC
TRBV3-1/TRBV3-2,few,TRBJ1-2,-,CASSPSQRVGYGYTF,TGTGCCAGCAGCCCCTCACAGAGGGTAGGCTATGGCTACACCTTC
TRBV6-5,-,TRBJ2-7,TRBD1,CASSYSPGQGQDEQYF,TGTGCCAGCAGTTACTCGCCGGGACAGGGGCAGGACGAGCAGTACTTC
TRBV4-2,-,TRBJ1-1,-,CASSREDGGYEAFF,TGTGCCAGCAGCCGCGAGGACGGGGGGTATGAAGCTTTCTTT
TRBV28,-,TRBJ2-5,-,CASSLPRGGEQETQYF,TGTGCCAGCAGCCTCCCGAGGGGGGGGGAACAAGAGACCCAGTACTTC
TRBV4-1,-,TRBJ2-5,TRBD2,CASSHPWTSGEETQYF,TGCGCCAGCAGCCATCCCTGGACTAGCGGGGAGGAGACCCAGTACTTC
TRBV3-1/TRBV3-2,once,TRBJ2-1,TRBD2,CASSEPYGLARGEEQFF,TGTGCCAGCAGCGAACCTTACGGACTAGCCAGGGGTGAGGAGCAGTTCTTC
TRBV27,-,TRBJ1-1,-,CASSPYPQFEAFF,TGTGCCAGCAGTCCTTATCCTCAGTTTGAAGCTTTCTTT
TRBV7-8,few,TRBJ2-2,-,CASSLDFAAIGELFF,TGTGCCAGCAGCTTAGATTTTGCCGCTATCGGGGAGCTGTTTTTT
TRBV5-1,-,TRBJ1-2,TRBD1,CASRRDSGDYGYTF,TGCGCCAGCAGGCGGGACAGCGGCGACTATGGCTACACCTTC
TRBV7-3,-,TRBJ2-1,-,CASSLRENSYNEQFF,TGTGCCAGCAGCTTACGGGAGAACTCCTACAATGAGCAGTTCTTC
TRBV29-1,-,TRBJ1-5,TRBD1,CSVDDRDGQPQHF,TGCAGCGTGGACGACAGGGATGGGCAGCCCCAGCATTTT
TRBV11-2,-,TRBJ2-2,-,CASSLVPPPGNTGELFF,TGTGCCAGCAGCTTAGTTCCCCCCCCAGGGAACACCGGGGAGCTGTTTTTT
TRBV28,-,TRBJ2-7,TRBD2,CASSSSGRNSEQYF,TGTGCCAGCAGTTCTAGCGGGAGAAATTCCGAGCAGTACTTC
TRBV5-6,-,TRBJ1-2,TRBD1,CASSFGQGGDGYTF,TGTGCCAGCAGTTTCGGACAGGGAGGAGATGGCTACACCTTC
TRBV27,-,TRBJ2-3,-,CASSSPVDTQYF,TGTGCCAGCAGTTCCCCCGTCGATACGCAGTATTTT
TRBV10-2,-,TRBJ1-6,-,CASEVSWNSPLHF,TGCGCCAGCGAGGTATCGTGGAATTCACCCCTCCACTTT
TRBV28,once,TRBJ2-7,TRBD1,CASSFRDRGLSEQYF,TGTGCCAGCAGTTTTCGCGACAGGGGGCTCTCCGAGCAGTACTTC
TRBV7-8,-,TRBJ1-1,TRBD1,CASSLQQGTEAFF,TGTGCCAGCAGCCTCCAACAGGGGACTGAAGCTTTCTTT
TRBV3-1/TRBV3-2,-,TRBJ2-7,-,CASSPRTALEDEQYF,TGTGCCAGCAGCCCACGGACTGCTCTCGAGGACGAGCAGTACTTC
TRBV28,-,TRBJ1-5,-,CASSLRTANQPQHF,TGTGCCAGCAGTCTAAGGACTGCCAATCAGCCCCAGCATTTT
TRBV27,-,TRBJ2-3,TRBD2,CASSWYAGGPDTQYF,TGTGCCAGCAGTTGGTACGCGGGAGGGCCAGATACGCAGTATTTT
TRBV20-1,-,TRBJ1-1,-,CSSTGTTEAFF,TGCAGTTCTACAGGGACAACGGAAGCTTTCTTT
TRBV5-4,-,TRBJ1-1,-,CASSSNDGGTEAFF,TGTGCCAGCAGCTCGAACGACGGGGGGACTGAAGCTTTCTTT
TRBV7-2,-,TRBJ2-1,-,CASSLIVPREQFF,TGTGCCAGCAGCTTAATCGTGCCGCGGGAGCAGTTCTTC
TRBV9,-,TRBJ2-7,-,CASSLTSSHEQYF,TGTGCCAGCAGCTTAACTAGTTCCCACGAGCAGTACTTC
TRBV9,-,TRBJ1-2,-,CASSVEGDGYTF,TGTGCCAGCAGCGTAGAGGGGGACGGCTACACCTTC
TRBV15,-,TRBJ2-5,-,CATSRVEETQYF,TGTGCCACCAGCAGAGTCGAAGAGACCCAGTACTTC
TRBV11-3,-,TRBJ2-2,TRBD2,CASSFSGGHGGELFF,TGTGCCAGCAGCTTCTCGGGGGGGCATGGCGGGGAGCTGTTTTTT
TRBV19,-,TRBJ1-1,TRBD1,CASLRGQANTEAFF,TGTGCCTCACTGCGGGGACAGGCGAACACTGAAGCTTTCTTT
TRBV6-2/TRBV6-3,-,TRBJ2-6,-,CASSYGLSSGANVLTF,TGTGCCAGCAGTTACGGTCTGAGCTCTGGGGCCAACGTCCTGACTTTC
TRBV11-2,-,TRBJ2-7,-,CASSSDSNAGAYEQYF,TGTGCCAGCAGCTCGGACTCGAACGCCGGAGCCTACGAGCAGTACTTC